This T cell receptor beta chain was found in a study of spatial heterogeneity in lung cancer. Study background: Fewer alpha-chain than beta-chain sequences were consistently detected. Counts of TCR transcripts in tumor regions correlated strongly with a T cell module score (derived from matched bulk RNA-seq).

On each TCR cDNA molecule, a unique molecular identifier was present. TCRdb passed the 5' RACE reads through MiXCR, listing each CDR3 protein once. This table has 20,000 to 30,000 distinct CDR3 sequences, roughly 9% appearing once. This clonotype was picked up a small number of times. Antigen unknown. Time point indicated: sample taken at primary tumor resection. Regarding the study as a whole: It was found that expanded intratumoral alpha and beta TCR counts tracked tumor mutation counts. Expanded TCR counts, ubiquitous and regional, correlated respectively with ubiquitous and regional nonsynonymous mutation counts.

The CDR3 is 14 amino acids. V lost 4 bases to trimming and J lost 4 bases; unmatched junction nucleotides: 5. Germline values: CDR1 SGHTA, CDR2 FQGNSA. The TCR comes from a male donor with early-stage non-small cell lung cancer. The starting material was lung tumor tissue, obtained at surgery. This chain joins TRBV7-2 and TRBJ2-3; 7 bases fit TRBD1. For the CDR3, the DNA is TGTGCCAGCAGCTCCTACCAGGGGGCAGATACGCAGTATTTT. Translated: CASSSYQGADTQYF.